The 20 T cell receptor beta chains listed next were all sequenced from one sample in a study of T cell repertoires in ileal Crohn's disease (dated by TCRdb to the late 2010s). Library creation used the immunoSEQ multiplex PCR assay. TCRdb took over this immuneACCESS table, retaining in-frame rearrangements with V and J assigned. Such tables are incomplete; in checked studies, under half of the missing clones stem from an unresolved V gene, and the remainder is unexplained. Recorded for this sample are about 12,000 clones; around three quarters of them occurred a single time. The ten largest account for 4.5% of the sample. The sequencing sample was made of ileal tissue. These receptors all stem from an adult with Crohn's disease.

The V gene is TRBV29-1, the J gene TRBJ2-7; 14 nucleotides line up with TRBD2. The germline V gene encodes CDR1 SQVTM and CDR2 ANQGSEA. The CDR3 spans 14 residues. The J segment lost 6 bases and the V segment lost 5 bases, leaving 6 bases of the junction unmatched. The CDR3 is CSVLGTSGSAEQYF. CDR3 in DNA: TGCAGCGTTCTCGGGACTAGCGGGAGTGCCGAGCAGTACTTC.

The table lists this clone with a count of one. The chain has TRBV7-2 and TRBJ1-6; 7 positions agree with TRBD1. The CDR3 has 14 residues. J lost 9 bases, V lost 5 bases, and 7 bases had no gene match. Germline lookup yields CDR1 SGHTA and CDR2 FQGNSA. The CDR3 spells CASSRDSGSSPLHF. The CDR3 DNA follows: TGTGCCAGCAGCAGGGACAGTGGTTCTTCACCCCTCCACTTT. The full variable domain, with the rest looked up from reference TRBV7-2 and TRBJ1-6, is GAGVSQSPSNKVTEKGKDVELRCDPISGHTALYWYRQSLGQGLEFLIYFQGNSAPDKSGLPSDRFSAERTGGSVSTLTIQRTQQEDSAVYLCASSRDSGSSPLHFGNGTRLTVT.

The gene calls are TRBV6-1 and TRBJ1-1; D possibly corresponds to TRBD1 (6 bases). V gave up 5 bases and J gave up 1 base, with 11 bases separating them. Germline V lookup: CDR1 MNHNS, CDR2 SASEGT. CDR3 length equals 14 residues. The CDR3 sequence is CASSLQGRNTEAFF. The CDR3 DNA follows: TGTGCCAGCAGTTTACAGGGACGGAACACTGAAGCTTTCTTT.

J is TRBJ2-2 and V is TRBV5-1, with unresolved D. Germline values: CDR1 SGHRS, CDR2 YFSETQ. This CDR3 region has 13 residues. Trimming took 0 bases from V and 4 from J, leaving 4 bases between them. CDR3 DNA sequence: TGCGCCAGCAGCTTGGACGGCACCGGGGAGCTGTTTTTT. Encoded protein: CASSLDGTGELFF.

This sequence joins TRBV5-1 and TRBJ2-7, with D uncertain. The CDR3 sequence is 13 residues long. Trimming shortened V by 4 bases and J by 1 base, and 9 bases separated the two germline ends. Germline assignment: CDR1 SGHRS and CDR2 YFSETQ. DNA of the CDR3: TGCGCCAGCAGCCCCTTCGGGTCCTACGAGCAGTACTTC. Its translation is CASSPFGSYEQYF.

The J gene is TRBJ2-7, the V gene TRBV10-3, with TRBD1 identical over 11 bases. The CDR3 covers 15 residues. J gave up 0 bases and V 11 bases, and 9 bases lay outside the gene matches. The V gene's germline CDR1 is ENHRY and CDR2 SYGVKD. The CDR3 DNA follows: TGTGCCGTACAGTCCGGGACAGGGGGCTCCTACGAGCAGTACTTC. This encodes CAVQSGTGGSYEQYF.

The chain links TRBV4-1 to TRBJ1-4; the D gene is possibly TRBD1 (6 bases). This CDR3 has 16 residues. Germline V gene data show CDR1 as MGHRA and CDR2 as YSYEKL. The germline V and J ends were trimmed by 0 bases and 2 bases, with 10 bases remaining between them. The CDR3 region is CASSQDGTGTNEKLFF. CDR3 DNA: TGCGCCAGCAGCCAAGATGGAACAGGGACTAATGAAAAACTGTTTTTT.

V gene TRBV4-2 combines with J gene TRBJ2-1; 9 nucleotides match TRBD2. V dropped 0 bases and J dropped 7; count of bases not matched to a gene: 4. This CDR3 has 15 residues. CDR1 and CDR2 from the germline V gene are LGHNA and YNFKEQ. In nucleotides, the CDR3 is TGTGCCAGCAGCCAAGAGGAAAGCGGGGGGAATGAGCAGTTCTTC. Its translation is CASSQEESGGNEQFF.

The V call is TRBV10-3, the J call TRBJ1-1; weak D call: TRBD1 (5 bases). The CDR3 sequence is 14 residues long. The germline V gene has CDR1 ENHRY and CDR2 SYGVKD. Between the trimmed V and J ends, which lost 3 bases and 1 base, there was a span of 9 bases. The CDR3 sequence: CAISDGGRNTEAFF. Written as DNA, the CDR3 is TGTGCCATCAGTGACGGGGGACGGAACACTGAAGCTTTCTTT.

V gene TRBV2 combines with J gene TRBJ1-5; D possibly corresponds to TRBD1 (5 bases). The CDR3 spans 13 residues. Germline V gives CDR1 SNHLY, CDR2 FYNNEI. V lost 5 bases and J lost 6, with 11 bases in between. Here the CDR3 reads CASSRQGGQPQHF. For the CDR3, the DNA is TGTGCCAGCAGTCGTCAGGGAGGTCAGCCCCAGCATTTT.

This clone was found once. This sequence joins TRBV7-2 and TRBJ2-5; the match to TRBD1 covers 7 bases. CDR1 is SGHTA, CDR2 FQGNSA, per germline. The CDR3 is made up of 14 amino acids. V shed 2 bases, J shed 5 bases, and the junction held 5 bases outside the gene matches. Here the CDR3 DNA reads TGTGCCAGCAGCTTAACAGGGGCCGGGGAGACCCAGTACTTC. Amino acid sequence: CASSLTGAGETQYF.

Only one count was recorded for this clone. The rearrangement links TRBV27 to TRBJ2-1; 15 nucleotides match TRBD2. V lost 6 bases, J lost 5 bases, and 2 bases stayed unmatched. CDR1 is MNHEY, CDR2 SMNVEV, per germline (reference sequence). The CDR3 runs to 15 residues. The CDR3 reads CASRGLAGGDNEQFF. The DNA of the CDR3 is TGTGCCAGCAGGGGACTAGCGGGGGGCGACAATGAGCAGTTCTTC.

This rearrangement joins TRBV4-1 to TRBJ2-7; 7 bases line up with TRBD1. Germline V gene data show CDR1 as MGHRA and CDR2 as YSYEKL. J was trimmed by 5 bases and V by 2 bases; bases with no gene match: 3. CDR3 length: 13 amino acids. The CDR3 here is CASSQTGDNEQYF. The CDR3, as DNA: TGCGCCAGCAGCCAAACAGGGGATAACGAGCAGTACTTC.

The chain is built from TRBV6-1 and TRBJ2-7; possible D gene TRBD2, 6 bases. Per germline, CDR1 MNHNS and CDR2 SASEGT. This CDR3 has 15 residues. V was shortened by 5 bases and J by 1 base, with 15 bases between the two germline ends. CDR3 loop: CASSQGLHVSYEQYF. Here the CDR3 DNA reads TGTGCCAGCAGTCAGGGACTCCACGTATCCTACGAGCAGTACTTC.

The chain is built from TRBV5-1 and TRBJ2-1, with 11 bases fitting TRBD1. J lost 6 bases, V lost 4 bases, and 12 bases had no gene match. Germline-derived CDR1 and CDR2 are SGHRS and YFSETQ. There are 17 residues in the CDR3. CDR3 sequence: CASSPPTWGTGGNEQFF. The CDR3 nucleotides are TGCGCCAGCAGCCCCCCAACCTGGGGGACAGGGGGCAATGAGCAGTTCTTC.

Regarding this clone: The junction departs from the called germline gene at one end, perhaps through a read error. The V gene is TRBV7-7, the J gene TRBJ2-7; 7 bases align to TRBD1. There are 14 residues in the CDR3. Germline lookup yields CDR1 SSHAT and CDR2 FNYEAQ (reference sequence). CDR3 loop: CASSPSDTGVEQYF. The CDR3 nucleotides read TGTGCTAGCAGCCCCTCCGACACAGGGGTCGAGCAGTACTTC.

The J gene is TRBJ2-1, the V gene TRBV5-5; D is perhaps TRBD2 (6 bases). Germline V gene lookup returns CDR1 SGHKS and CDR2 YYEKEE (reference sequence). Trimming took 5 bases from V and 4 from J, leaving 16 bases between them. The CDR3 has 15 amino acids. CDR3 in amino acids: CASRLKGAGYNEQFF. Here the CDR3 DNA reads TGTGCCAGCAGGCTTAAAGGGGCGGGGTACAATGAGCAGTTCTTC. Based on the CDR3 plus reference TRBV5-5 and TRBJ2-1, the full variable domain is DAGVTQSPTHLIKTRGQQVTLRCSPISGHKSVSWYQQVLGQGPQFIFQYYEKEERGRGNFPDRFSARQFPNYSSELNVNALLLGDSALYLCASRLKGAGYNEQFFGPGTRLTVL.

V gene TRBV5-8 combines with J gene TRBJ1-5; possibly TRBD1 for D (6 bases). This CDR3 contains 15 residues. The germline gives CDR1 SGHTS, CDR2 YDEGEE. Trimming took 5 bases from V and 1 from J, leaving 13 bases between them. The DNA of the CDR3 is TGTGCCAGCAGACCTACAGGGACCAGCAATCAGCCCCAGCATTTT. Its protein is CASRPTGTSNQPQHF.

The count of this clone is one. The V gene is TRBV6-5, the J gene TRBJ2-7; maybe TRBD2 (6 bases). The germline gives CDR1 MNHEY, CDR2 SVGAGI. This CDR3 is built from 15 residues. The ends were cut back, 6 bases at V and 6 bases at J, with 21 bases in the middle. Here the CDR3 DNA reads TGTGCCAGCAGCCCCTCCATCGGGGGAGGTATCGAGCAGTACTTC. As protein: CASSPSIGGGIEQYF.

The rearrangement uses TRBV6-1 and TRBJ1-2, with TRBD1 as a possible D gene (5 bases). The germline V and J ends were trimmed by 3 bases and 6 bases, with 20 bases remaining between them. This CDR3 is 16 amino acids long. CDR1 is MNHNS, CDR2 SASEGT, per germline. CDR3 amino acids: CASSDLPGLEADGYTF. The CDR3 nucleotides read TGTGCCAGCAGTGACCTCCCGGGACTGGAGGCCGATGGCTACACCTTC.